This T cell receptor beta chain was documented in a study of blood T cell repertoires in COVID-19. Study members were between about 18 and 95 years old and lived in approximately 25 US regions. The data were produced by immunoSEQ multiplex PCR, yet TCRdb's version contains in-frame clones alone and is incomplete. The sample shows about 440,000 clones, 70% to 90% of them seen only once. In germline, CDR1 is LNHDA, CDR2 SQIVND (reference sequence). V was shortened by 2 bases and J by 8 bases, with 22 bases between the two germline ends. The CDR3 loop spans 18 amino acids. V and J are TRBV19 and TRBJ1-6, with D tentatively TRBD1 (5 bases). The sequence was obtained from a young woman with acute COVID-19. The sequenced sample was PBMCs or T cells enriched from blood (not recorded which). The CDR3 sequence is CASSITRNTGTSYSPLHF. The CDR3 DNA sequence: TGTGCCAGTAGTATAACGCGAAATACCGGGACTTCATATTCACCCCTCCACTTT. Filled out from reference TRBV19 and TRBJ1-6, the complete variable domain reads DGGITQSPKYLFRKEGQNVTLSCEQNLNHDAMYWYRQDPGQGLRLIYYSQIVNDFQKGDIAEGYSVSREKKESFPLTVTSAQKNPTAFYLCASSITRNTGTSYSPLHFGNGTRLTVT.